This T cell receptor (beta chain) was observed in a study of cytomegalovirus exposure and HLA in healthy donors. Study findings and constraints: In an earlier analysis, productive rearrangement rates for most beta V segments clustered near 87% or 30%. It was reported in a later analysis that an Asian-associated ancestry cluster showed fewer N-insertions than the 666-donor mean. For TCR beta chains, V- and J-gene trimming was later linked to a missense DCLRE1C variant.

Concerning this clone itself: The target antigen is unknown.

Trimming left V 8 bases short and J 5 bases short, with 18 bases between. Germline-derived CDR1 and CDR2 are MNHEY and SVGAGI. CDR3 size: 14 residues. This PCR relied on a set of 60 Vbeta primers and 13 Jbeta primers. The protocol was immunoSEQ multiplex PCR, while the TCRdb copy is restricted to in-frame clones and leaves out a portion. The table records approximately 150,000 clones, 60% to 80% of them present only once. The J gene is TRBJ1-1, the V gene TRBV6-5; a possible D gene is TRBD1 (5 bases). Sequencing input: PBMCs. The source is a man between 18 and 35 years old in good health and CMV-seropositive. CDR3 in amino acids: CASQPGGRGTEAFF. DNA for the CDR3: TGTGCCAGCCAGCCGGGGGGTAGAGGGACTGAAGCTTTCTTT.